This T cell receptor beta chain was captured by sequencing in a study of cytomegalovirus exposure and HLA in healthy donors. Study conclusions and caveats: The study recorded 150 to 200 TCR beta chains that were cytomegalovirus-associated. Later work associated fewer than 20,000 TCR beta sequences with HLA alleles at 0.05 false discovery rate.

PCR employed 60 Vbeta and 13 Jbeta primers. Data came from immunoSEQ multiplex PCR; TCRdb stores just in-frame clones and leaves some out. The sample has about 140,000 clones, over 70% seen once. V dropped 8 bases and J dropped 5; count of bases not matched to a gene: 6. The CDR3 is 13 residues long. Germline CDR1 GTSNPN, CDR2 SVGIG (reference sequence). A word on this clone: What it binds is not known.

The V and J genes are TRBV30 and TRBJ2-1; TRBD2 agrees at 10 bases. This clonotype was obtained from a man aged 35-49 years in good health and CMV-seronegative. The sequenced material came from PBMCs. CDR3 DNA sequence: TGTGCCGGGAACGGACTAGCGGACAATGAGCAGTTCTTC. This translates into CAGNGLADNEQFF.